One sample yielded the 4 T cell receptor beta chains listed below, sequenced in a study of T cells in Graves' hyperthyroidism and ophthalmopathy. Amplified TCR beta CDR3 regions came from RNA transcripts. First-round RT-PCR with HTBI primers amplified the TCR CDR3 region. TCRdb called the multiplex PCR reads again in MiXCR, with one record for every CDR3 protein. Of around 280,000 distinct CDR3 sequences listed, about an eighth are singletons. Sequenced: blood. The receptors here all came from a woman in her thirties or forties with Graves' hyperthyroidism.

The chain has TRBV4-2 and TRBJ2-6; 7 bases are a match to TRBD2. The CDR3 has 16 amino acids. With 0 bases clipped from V and 3 bases from J, the junction kept 2 bases outside the gene matches. Germline CDR1 reads LGHNA; CDR2 reads YNFKEQ. In DNA, the CDR3 is TGTGCCAGCAGCCAAGAGGGAGGGAGTGGGGCCAACGTCCTGACTTTC. Translating gives CASSQEGGSGANVLTF.

This rearrangement joins TRBV19 to TRBJ2-7, with D maybe TRBD2 (7 bases). Trimming removed 8 bases from V and 0 bases from J, with 20 bases in between. In germline, CDR1 is LNHDA, CDR2 SQIVND (reference sequence). The CDR3 is 16 amino acids. CDR3 coding DNA: TGTGCCAGTTCTCGGAACGGGGGGCAAAACTCCTACGAGCAGTACTTC. Protein product: CASSRNGGQNSYEQYF.

This clonotype was found many times. The genes are TRBV6-1 and TRBJ2-7; TRBD1 matches 8 bases. The germline V gene encodes CDR1 MNHNS and CDR2 SASEGT. The CDR3 is 14 residues long. The V segment lost 4 bases and the J segment 4 bases; nucleotides outside the gene matches: 6. The CDR3 loop reads CASSGRTGKYEQYF. CDR3 DNA sequence: TGTGCCAGCAGTGGGCGGACAGGGAAATACGAGCAGTACTTC.

The table lists this clonotype with many counts. J is TRBJ2-1 and V is TRBV28, with 7 bases lining up with TRBD1. Germline loops: CDR1 MDHEN, CDR2 SYDVKM. Germline trimming cut 4 bases from V and 4 bases from J; bases unmatched to any gene: 1. The CDR3 length is 13 residues. CDR3 sequence (DNA): TGTGCCAGCAGTTGGGACAGTTACAATGAGCAGTTCTTC. Translating it yields CASSWDSYNEQFF.